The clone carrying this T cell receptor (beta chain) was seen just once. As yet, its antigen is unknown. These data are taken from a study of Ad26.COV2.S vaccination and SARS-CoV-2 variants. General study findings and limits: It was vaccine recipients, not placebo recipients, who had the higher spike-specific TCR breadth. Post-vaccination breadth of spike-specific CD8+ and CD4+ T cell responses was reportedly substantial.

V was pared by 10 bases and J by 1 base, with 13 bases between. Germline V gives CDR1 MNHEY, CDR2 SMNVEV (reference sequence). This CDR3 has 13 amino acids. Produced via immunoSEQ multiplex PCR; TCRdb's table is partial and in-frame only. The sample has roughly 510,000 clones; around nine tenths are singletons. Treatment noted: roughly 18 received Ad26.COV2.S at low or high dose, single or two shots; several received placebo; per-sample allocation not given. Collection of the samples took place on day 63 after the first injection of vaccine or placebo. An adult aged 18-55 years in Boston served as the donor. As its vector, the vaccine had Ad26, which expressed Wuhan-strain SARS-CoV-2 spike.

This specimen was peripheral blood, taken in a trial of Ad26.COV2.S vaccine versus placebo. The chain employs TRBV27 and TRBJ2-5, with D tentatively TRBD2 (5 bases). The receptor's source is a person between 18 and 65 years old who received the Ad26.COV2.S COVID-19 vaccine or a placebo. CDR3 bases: TGTGCCAATACACTAGTTCCCCAAGAGACCCAGTACTTC. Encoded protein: CANTLVPQETQYF.